The 6 T cell receptor beta chains in this list originate from one sample, sequenced in a study of blood T cell repertoires in COVID-19. Measured with immunoSEQ multiplex PCR; TCRdb has only the in-frame clones, and not every one. The sample carries about 200,000 clones, 80% to 90% recorded once. The material sequenced was peripheral blood. Receptor source: a woman aged 45-65 years with acute or convalescent COVID-19.

This clone was counted between two and nine times. V usage is TRBV30 and J usage is TRBJ2-2; no definite D call. Germline CDR1 GTSNPN, CDR2 SVGIG (reference sequence). Between the trimmed V and J ends, which lost 4 bases and 5 bases, there was a span of 8 bases. The CDR3 runs to 12 residues. CDR3 sequence (DNA): TGTGCCTGGAATAGCCAAACCGGGGAGCTGTTTTTT. As protein: CAWNSQTGELFF.

V and J are TRBV10-3 and TRBJ2-5, with D perhaps matching TRBD2 (6 bases). V lost 3 bases, J lost 2 bases, and 13 bases lay in between. The CDR3 is 15 amino acids. The germline V gene encodes CDR1 ENHRY and CDR2 SYGVKD. CDR3 region: CAISDVGREQETQYF. DNA for the CDR3: TGTGCCATCAGTGATGTAGGGCGGGAACAAGAGACCCAGTACTTC.

The chain carries TRBV5-6 and TRBJ2-7, with D hard to call. Trimming stripped 3 bases from V and 3 bases from J, with 16 bases between. Germline lookup yields CDR1 SGHDT and CDR2 YYEEEE. There are 15 residues in the CDR3. The CDR3 loop is CASSSIRQVIYEQYF. The CDR3 DNA reads TGTGCCAGCAGCTCGATTCGGCAGGTAATCTACGAGCAGTACTTC.

The V call is TRBV10-1, the J call TRBJ2-3, with 10 nucleotides matching TRBD2. The ends lost 3 bases at V and 2 bases at J; junction bases unmatched: 8. The germline CDR1 and CDR2 sequences are WNHNN and SYGVQD (reference sequence). The CDR3 sequence is 17 residues long. CDR3: CASSDTGTSASTDTQYF. In DNA form, the CDR3 reads TGCGCCAGCAGTGACACCGGGACTAGCGCATCCACAGATACGCAGTATTTT.

This sequence joins TRBV18 and TRBJ2-7; D remains unclear. Germline CDR1 and CDR2: KGHSH and LQKENI. Between the trimmed V and J ends, which lost 5 bases and 7 bases, there was a span of 12 bases. The CDR3 contains 12 residues. The CDR3 region is CASSTPEVEQYF. CDR3 bases: TGTGCCAGCTCAACCCCCGAGGTGGAGCAGTACTTC.

The J gene is TRBJ2-7, the V gene TRBV27; D is possibly TRBD2 (7 bases). Germline CDR1 and CDR2: MNHEY and SMNVEV (reference sequence). V was cut by 8 bases and J by 6 bases, with 11 bases left in between. The CDR3 is made up of 11 amino acids. In DNA, the CDR3 is TGTGCCAGCTGGAGGGGGGGCGAGCAGTACTTC. The encoded protein is CASWRGGEQYF.